These 20 T cell receptor beta chains originate from one sample sequenced in a study of shared clonotypes between healthy human individuals. Terminally differentiated effector memory CD45RA+ cells were left out of the naive CD8 fraction, which was CD45RO-negative and positively selected for CCR7. TCRdb keeps only in-frame clones here, not all; method: immunoSEQ multiplex PCR. The sample holds around 2.1 million clones, roughly 91% seen once. The sequencing sample was made of naive CD8+ T cells from PBMCs. These receptors all come from a young man in good health. Some clones in this sample may be carry-over from other donors' samples.

The V and J genes are TRBV30 and TRBJ1-4; TRBD1 aligns across 8 bases. The trim removed 1 base at V and 8 bases at J, leaving 6 bases unmatched. There are 14 residues in the CDR3. Germline values: CDR1 GTSNPN, CDR2 SVGIG (reference sequence). CDR3: CAWSAGTGLEKLFF. CDR3 in DNA: TGTGCCTGGAGTGCCGGGACAGGATTAGAAAAACTGTTTTTT.

V and J are TRBV11-3 and TRBJ2-1; TRBD2 aligns across 9 bases. The J segment lost 2 bases and the V segment lost 8 bases, leaving 4 bases of the junction unmatched. This CDR3 has 14 amino acids. CDR1 and CDR2 from the germline V gene are SGHNT and YENEEA. Here the CDR3 reads CASSAGGTYNEQFF. Here the CDR3 DNA reads TGTGCCAGCTCGGCGGGAGGGACCTACAATGAGCAGTTCTTC. Looking up the rest from reference TRBV11-3 and TRBJ2-1 gives the full variable domain: EAGVVQSPRYKIIEKKQPVAFWCNPISGHNTLYWYLQNLGQGPELLIRYENEEAVDDSQLPKDRFSAERLKGVDSTLKIQPAELGDSAVYLCASSAGGTYNEQFFGPGTRLTVL.

The chain couples TRBV27 to TRBJ2-7, with 8 bases lining up with TRBD2. J was trimmed by 4 bases and V by 3 bases; bases with no gene match: 8. Germline V gene data show CDR1 as MNHEY and CDR2 as SMNVEV (reference sequence). The CDR3 runs 15 residues. The CDR3 is CASSLNAGGAYEQYF. In nucleotides, the CDR3 is TGTGCCAGCAGTTTGAACGCGGGGGGAGCTTACGAGCAGTACTTC.

The chain carries TRBV5-8 and TRBJ2-7; unclear D gene. The CDR3 is 14 amino acids. V lost 1 base and J lost 1, with 9 bases in between. The germline V gene has CDR1 SGHTS and CDR2 YDEGEE. Here the CDR3 reads CASSLSVGSYEQYF. The CDR3 DNA reads TGTGCCAGCAGCTTGTCTGTCGGGTCCTACGAGCAGTACTTC.

This chain uses TRBV11-2 with TRBJ1-5; 7 positions agree with TRBD1. The ends lost 5 bases at V and 3 bases at J; junction bases unmatched: 4. CDR1 and CDR2 from the germline V gene are SGHAT and FQNNGV. The CDR3 is 14 residues long. The chain's CDR3 is CASSADRDNQPQHF. CDR3 DNA: TGTGCCAGCAGCGCCGACAGGGACAATCAGCCCCAGCATTTT.

The chain employs TRBV7-3 and TRBJ2-1; a weak D match, TRBD1 (6 bases). V gave up 2 bases and J gave up 4 bases, with 12 bases separating them. Germline CDR1 is SGHTA and CDR2 is FQGTGA. The length of the CDR3 is 15 residues. In DNA form, the CDR3 reads TGTGCCAGCAGCTTATTGGGGACAAAATACAATGAGCAGTTCTTC. Protein: CASSLLGTKYNEQFF.

The chain recombines TRBV10-2 with TRBJ2-7; 7 nucleotides line up with TRBD1. Germline trimming cut 2 bases from V and 0 bases from J; bases unmatched to any gene: 10. Germline CDR1 and CDR2: WSHSY and SAAADI. This CDR3 has 17 amino acids. The CDR3 loop is CASSEGAVGQSSYEQYF. As DNA, the CDR3 is TGCGCCAGCAGTGAGGGAGCCGTGGGACAGAGCTCCTACGAGCAGTACTTC.

V usage is TRBV21-1 and J usage is TRBJ1-5. TRBV21-1 is a listed pseudogene. This CDR3 is built from 12 residues. DNA for the CDR3: TGTGCCAGCAGCAAAGACAATCAGCCCCAGCATTTT. Amino acids: CASSKDNQPQHF.

This chain links TRBV6-5 with TRBJ2-3; 7 bases are a match to TRBD1. The germline gives CDR1 MNHEY, CDR2 SVGAGI. With 1 base clipped from V and 2 bases from J, the junction kept 6 bases outside the gene matches. This CDR3 region has 16 residues. The CDR3, as DNA: TGTGCCAGCAGTTACTTGGGGGACAGCCCCACAGATACGCAGTATTTT. It translates to CASSYLGDSPTDTQYF.

The CDR3 loop is CASSLRPLSTDTQYF. CDR3 bases: TGTGCCAGCAGCCTAAGACCTCTCAGCACAGATACGCAGTATTTT. The chain joins TRBV5-4 to TRBJ2-3; no definite D call. The CDR3 length is 15 residues. The V and J ends lost 4 bases and 0 bases respectively, with 12 bases between them. The germline CDR1 and CDR2 sequences are SGHNT and YYREEE (reference sequence).

The chain recombines TRBV28 with TRBJ1-1; D is unresolved. CDR1 is MDHEN and CDR2 is SYDVKM in the germline V gene. There are 14 residues in the CDR3. V gave up 2 bases and J gave up 7 bases, with 14 bases separating them. The CDR3 reads CASSLPGPNGEAFF. CDR3 nucleotides: TGTGCCAGCAGTTTACCAGGCCCGAACGGTGAAGCTTTCTTT.

The DNA for the CDR3 is TGTGCCAGCAGTGCACCAGAGGGGGGTCGCAATCAGCCCCAGCATTTT. This codes for CASSAPEGGRNQPQHF. The rearrangement joins TRBV9 to TRBJ1-5; D is perhaps TRBD1 (6 bases). There are 16 residues in the CDR3. Germline CDR1 and CDR2: SGDLS and YYNGEE. The V end was cut by 5 bases, the J end by 2 bases, with 17 bases between.

This chain links TRBV5-5 with TRBJ2-7; TRBD2 agrees at 11 bases. The germline CDR1 and CDR2 sequences are SGHKS and YYEKEE (reference sequence). This CDR3 is 16 amino acids long. With 4 bases clipped from V and 3 bases from J, the junction kept 9 bases outside the gene matches. The CDR3 loop is CASSPWLAGGLYEQYF. The CDR3 DNA reads TGTGCCAGCAGCCCGTGGCTAGCGGGAGGCCTCTACGAGCAGTACTTC.

V is TRBV27 and J is TRBJ1-1; D is ambiguous. CDR3 length equals 16 residues. Germline CDR1 is MNHEY and CDR2 is SMNVEV (reference sequence). V lost 5 bases, J lost 1 base, and 17 bases lay in between. The CDR3 protein is CASSPRTLAENTEAFF. The CDR3 DNA is TGTGCCAGCAGTCCCCGTACCCTGGCAGAGAACACTGAAGCTTTCTTT.

The V gene is TRBV7-9, the J gene TRBJ2-1; D gene ambiguous. The CDR3 has 14 amino acids. V was pared by 4 bases and J by 6 bases, with 13 bases between. Germline assignment: CDR1 SEHNR and CDR2 FQNEAQ (reference sequence). The CDR3 reads CASSSTISRNEQFF. Here the CDR3 DNA reads TGTGCCAGCAGCTCCACAATTAGTCGCAATGAGCAGTTCTTC.

The rearrangement joins TRBV29-1 to TRBJ2-7; TRBD2 agrees at 7 bases. CDR1 and CDR2 from the germline V gene are SQVTM and ANQGSEA. Germline trimming cut 6 bases from V and 3 bases from J; bases unmatched to any gene: 26. The CDR3 totals 19 residues. The CDR3 sequence: CSVPERLGRVGKRDYEQYF. The DNA of the CDR3 is TGCAGCGTCCCCGAGCGTCTGGGGAGGGTAGGAAAGCGGGACTACGAGCAGTACTTC.

The chain has TRBV29-1 and TRBJ1-1, with D possibly matching TRBD1 (5 bases). Germline loops: CDR1 SQVTM, CDR2 ANQGSEA. The CDR3 contains 13 residues. Trimming stripped 8 bases from V and 3 bases from J, with 16 bases between. This CDR3 is CSTRSGDYTEAFF. CDR3 DNA: TGCAGCACCCGCTCGGGGGACTACACTGAAGCTTTCTTT.

The V call is TRBV11-2, the J call TRBJ2-7; 13 nucleotides line up with TRBD2. Germline trimming cut 6 bases from V and 2 bases from J; bases unmatched to any gene: 10. The CDR3 covers 17 residues. Germline lookup yields CDR1 SGHAT and CDR2 FQNNGV. This chain's CDR3 is CASSSSRLAGGTYEQYF. CDR3 DNA sequence: TGTGCCAGCAGTTCCTCCAGACTAGCGGGAGGAACCTACGAGCAGTACTTC.

The rearrangement uses TRBV7-2 and TRBJ2-1, with TRBD2 matching over 7 bases. The length of the CDR3 is 15 residues. J was trimmed by 0 bases and V by 3 bases; bases with no gene match: 2. CDR1 is SGHTA and CDR2 is FQGNSA in the germline V gene. CDR3 sequence: CASSFSGFSYNEQFF. CDR3 sequence (DNA): TGTGCCAGCAGCTTTAGCGGGTTCTCCTACAATGAGCAGTTCTTC. The whole variable domain, filled in from reference TRBV7-2 and TRBJ2-1, reads GAGVSQSPSNKVTEKGKDVELRCDPISGHTALYWYRQSLGQGLEFLIYFQGNSAPDKSGLPSDRFSAERTGGSVSTLTIQRTQQEDSAVYLCASSFSGFSYNEQFFGPGTRLTVL.

This chain links TRBV27 with TRBJ2-7; TRBD2 is a possible D gene (5 bases). Germline loops: CDR1 MNHEY, CDR2 SMNVEV (reference sequence). V lost 7 bases and J lost 0, with 10 bases in between. The CDR3 length is 13 residues. The CDR3 here is CASKVARSYEQYF. CDR3 DNA sequence: TGTGCCAGCAAAGTAGCGCGCTCCTACGAGCAGTACTTC.